A selection of T cell receptor beta chains follows, all from one sample in a study of blood T cell repertoires in COVID-19. Only in-frame clones appear in the TCRdb table, and some are missing; sequencing was by immunoSEQ multiplex PCR. The sample yields approximately 230,000 clones, about nine tenths seen once. The source material was PBMCs or T cells enriched from blood (not recorded which). The receptors were sampled from a man aged 35 to 55 who had recovered from COVID-19. CDR3s include the opening cysteine and the closing phenylalanine or tryptophan. The order of the fields is CDR3 DNA, CDR3 protein, V gene, D gene, J gene, clone size. A D gene is named only where the DNA matches it firmly. Some rows have no size entry. The others give once, few or many, or a class for an expanded clone.

cdr3_nt: TGCGCCAGCAGCTTGGGGAGTATTGACAATGAGCAGTTCTTC; cdr3_aa: CASSLGSIDNEQFF; v_call: TRBV5-1; d_call: .; j_call: TRBJ2-1; clone_size: .
cdr3_nt: TGTGCCATCAGTGAGTTAGGGGGCAATCAGCCCCAGCATTTT; cdr3_aa: CAISELGGNQPQHF; v_call: TRBV10-3; d_call: .; j_call: TRBJ1-5; clone_size: few
cdr3_nt: TGTGCCAGCAGCCAAGATGGCGGTTCATCCCACTATGGCTACACCTTC; cdr3_aa: CASSQDGGSSHYGYTF; v_call: TRBV5-6; d_call: .; j_call: TRBJ1-2; clone_size: .
cdr3_nt: TGTGCCAGCAGCCCTCTTCCGGGGGGTGGCACTGAAGCTTTCTTT; cdr3_aa: CASSPLPGGGTEAFF; v_call: TRBV3-1/TRBV3-2; d_call: .; j_call: TRBJ1-1; clone_size: few
cdr3_nt: TGCGCCAGCAGCCAAGACAGGAACATCCCCAACTATGGCTACACCTTC; cdr3_aa: CASSQDRNIPNYGYTF; v_call: TRBV4-3; d_call: .; j_call: TRBJ1-2; clone_size: few
cdr3_nt: TGTGCCAGCAGCTCAGAGGGCAGATACGAGCAGTACTTC; cdr3_aa: CASSSEGRYEQYF; v_call: TRBV27; d_call: .; j_call: TRBJ2-7; clone_size: .
cdr3_nt: TGTGCCAGCAGCTACCCAGCACGGGATAACTATGGCTACACCTTC; cdr3_aa: CASSYPARDNYGYTF; v_call: TRBV6-6; d_call: .; j_call: TRBJ1-2; clone_size: .
cdr3_nt: TGTGCCAGCAGCTTTTGGGGGGGTAGCCATGGCTACACCTTC; cdr3_aa: CASSFWGGSHGYTF; v_call: TRBV7-2; d_call: .; j_call: TRBJ1-2; clone_size: .
cdr3_nt: TGTGCCAGTAGTATCGAAACAGGGGCCCCCTACAATGAGCAGTTCTTC; cdr3_aa: CASSIETGAPYNEQFF; v_call: TRBV19; d_call: TRBD1; j_call: TRBJ2-1; clone_size: .
cdr3_nt: TGCGCCAGCAGAAGGGACAGGGGGCCTTACGAGCAGTACTTC; cdr3_aa: CASRRDRGPYEQYF; v_call: TRBV5-1; d_call: TRBD1; j_call: TRBJ2-7; clone_size: .
cdr3_nt: TGTGCCAGTAGTATAGATACCTACGAGCAGTACTTC; cdr3_aa: CASSIDTYEQYF; v_call: TRBV19; d_call: .; j_call: TRBJ2-7; clone_size: .